Following are 29 T cell receptor beta chains from one sample sequenced in a study of tissue T cells after allogeneic stem cell transplantation. Repertoires were generated with immunoSEQ multiplex PCR, while TCRdb's copy carries only in-frame clones and drops some. The profile covers tens of thousands of clones, with roughly 92% appearing a single time and 3% to 4% taken by the ten largest. The sample here was blood, taken before transplantation. The origin of the receptors is a woman aged 35 to 70 who later had graft-versus-host disease after an allogeneic stem cell transplant.

The J gene is TRBJ2-3, the V gene TRBV5-5; no definite D call. This CDR3 has 12 amino acids. CDR1 SGHKS and CDR2 YYEKEE come from the germline V gene (reference sequence). V was shortened by 2 bases and J by 9 bases, with 10 bases between the two germline ends. DNA of the CDR3: TGTGCCAGCAGCTTCTACAGTGAAACGCAGTATTTT. Amino acids: CASSFYSETQYF.

This clone was observed a few times. The rearrangement links TRBV4-1 to TRBJ1-1; D is undetermined. The germline gives CDR1 MGHRA, CDR2 YSYEKL. Deletions cut 1 base from V and 1 base from J, with 10 bases between. The CDR3 runs 15 residues. CDR3 nucleotide sequence: TGCGCCAGCAGCCAAGGCCGATTGGAGAACACTGAAGCTTTCTTT. This translates into CASSQGRLENTEAFF.

This clone was picked up one time. The chain uses TRBV29-1 and TRBJ1-2; 10 nucleotides agree with TRBD1. This CDR3 is 14 amino acids long. The J segment lost 8 bases and the V segment lost 4 bases, leaving 10 bases of the junction unmatched. Germline CDR1 and CDR2: SQVTM and ANQGSEA. The CDR3 DNA sequence: TGCAGCGTTGGACAGGGGGCCCCGCAACGGGGCTACACCTTC. Encoded protein: CSVGQGAPQRGYTF.

V is TRBV2 and J is TRBJ1-4, with TRBD1 matching 7 bases. Germline CDR1 and CDR2: SNHLY and FYNNEI. This CDR3 contains 15 residues. V was clipped by 8 bases and J by 0 bases; unmatched bases: 6. CDR3 DNA sequence: TGTGCCAGCGGATTAGGGACAGCAACTAATGAAAAACTGTTTTTT. This codes for CASGLGTATNEKLFF. The entire variable domain, with the rest obtained from reference TRBV2 and TRBJ1-4, is as follows: EPEVTQTPSHQVTQMGQEVILRCVPISNHLYFYWYRQILGQKVEFLVSFYNNEISEKSEIFDDQFSVERPDGSNFTLKIRSTKLEDSAMYFCASGLGTATNEKLFFGSGTQLSVL.

The V call is TRBV5-1, the J call TRBJ2-1, with D maybe TRBD1 (5 bases). The V and J ends lost 1 base and 6 bases respectively, with 8 bases between them. Germline-derived CDR1 and CDR2 are SGHRS and YFSETQ. This CDR3 spans 13 amino acids. In DNA, the CDR3 is TGCGCCAGCAGCTTGCGTCAGGGCAATGAGCAGTTCTTC. Encoded protein: CASSLRQGNEQFF.

The chain links TRBV30 to TRBJ2-1, with TRBD2 matching over 7 bases. The ends lost 4 bases at V and 4 bases at J; junction bases unmatched: 4. Germline lookup yields CDR1 GTSNPN and CDR2 SVGIG (reference sequence). The CDR3 sequence is 13 residues long. The CDR3 protein is CAWTLGLYNEQFF. As DNA, the CDR3 is TGTGCCTGGACCTTGGGACTATACAATGAGCAGTTCTTC. Filled out from reference TRBV30 and TRBJ2-1, the complete variable domain reads SQTIHQWPATLVQPVGSPLSLECTVEGTSNPNLYWYRQAAGRGLQLLFYSVGIGQISSEVPQNLSASRPQDRQFILSSKKLLLSDSGFYLCAWTLGLYNEQFFGPGTRLTVL.

As to this clone: The junction differs from germline at one of its ends, possibly a read error. The sample holds other DNA sequences that translate to the same CDR3. The chain links TRBV4-2 to TRBJ1-6, with D possibly TRBD1 on 6 matching bases. CDR1 is LGHNA, CDR2 YNFKEQ, per germline. CDR3 length: 15 residues. CDR3 DNA sequence: TGTGCTAGCAGCCAAGAGTCGGGGGCGAAGTCACCCCTCCACTTT. This codes for CASSQESGAKSPLHF.

The V call is TRBV19, the J call TRBJ2-3, with D possibly being TRBD2 (5 bases). V dropped 7 bases and J dropped 2 bases, with 13 bases sitting between them. The CDR3 spans 14 residues. Germline loops: CDR1 LNHDA, CDR2 SQIVND (reference sequence). The CDR3 here is CASKKTRITDTQYF. For the CDR3, the DNA is TGTGCCAGTAAGAAAACTAGGATCACAGATACGCAGTATTTT.

The chain joins TRBV11-2 to TRBJ1-1; D not resolved. Trimming removed 2 bases at V and 1 base at J, with 5 bases between. Looked up from germline, CDR1 is SGHAT and CDR2 is FQNNGV. This CDR3 has 13 residues. The CDR3 region is CASSLSQNTEAFF. The CDR3 bases are TGTGCCAGCAGCTTAAGCCAGAACACTGAAGCTTTCTTT.

V gene TRBV19 combines with J gene TRBJ1-5; 10 nucleotides align to TRBD1. Germline trimming cut 5 bases from V and 3 bases from J; bases unmatched to any gene: 7. The CDR3 spans 16 residues. Germline V gives CDR1 LNHDA, CDR2 SQIVND (reference sequence). CDR3 DNA sequence: TGTGCCAGTAGTCCAACCGGGACAGGGGACAATCAGCCCCAGCATTTT. Translation gives CASSPTGTGDNQPQHF.

In its sample, this clone was seen a few times. The V gene is TRBV7-9, the J gene TRBJ2-2; 11 bases match TRBD2. CDR1 is SEHNR, CDR2 FQNEAQ, per germline (reference sequence). The CDR3 has 17 residues. V lost 1 base to trimming and J lost 7 bases; unmatched junction nucleotides: 8. The CDR3 coding sequence is TGTGCCAGCAGCTTAGGGCGAACTAGCGGGAGTCGCGGGGAGCTGTTTTTT. Translated, it gives CASSLGRTSGSRGELFF. The full variable domain, completed using reference TRBV7-9 and TRBJ2-2, is DTGVSQNPRHKITKRGQNVTFRCDPISEHNRLYWYRQTLGQGPEFLTYFQNEAQLEKSRLLSDRFSAERPKGSFSTLEIQRTEQGDSAMYLCASSLGRTSGSRGELFFGEGSRLTVL.

CDR3 DNA sequence: TGCAGTGCTAGTCCGGCGGGAGGGCCGGGAGATACGCAGTATTTT. It translates to CSASPAGGPGDTQYF. The V and J genes are TRBV20-1 and TRBJ2-3; TRBD2 matches at 9 bases. The trim removed 3 bases at V and 5 bases at J, leaving 9 bases unmatched. Per germline, CDR1 DFQATT and CDR2 SNEGSKA (reference sequence). The CDR3 runs 15 residues.

This clone was recorded only once. The chain recombines TRBV12-2 with TRBJ1-4. TRBV12-2 is a known pseudogene. CDR3 length: 16 residues. The CDR3 here is CASRPRTLEPHEKLFF. CDR3 sequence (DNA): TGTGCAAGTCGCCCTCGGACCCTCGAGCCTCATGAAAAACTGTTTTTT.

This chain connects TRBV4-3 to TRBJ2-2; 9 bases agree with TRBD2. The CDR3 totals 16 residues. Losses at the gene ends were 5 bases for V and 0 bases for J; bases not matched to a gene: 4. Germline CDR1 and CDR2: LGHNA and YSLEER. The CDR3, as DNA: TGCGCCAGCAGCTCTCGGACTAGCGCGAACACCGGGGAGCTGTTTTTT. It yields the protein CASSSRTSANTGELFF.

The chain recombines TRBV9 with TRBJ2-3, with D hard to call. V gave up 1 base and J gave up 5 bases, with 2 bases separating them. The germline CDR1 and CDR2 sequences are SGDLS and YYNGEE. The length of the CDR3 is 11 residues. The CDR3 reads CASSVLDTQYF. The CDR3 coding sequence is TGTGCCAGCAGCGTATTAGATACGCAGTATTTT.

The chain uses TRBV20-1 and TRBJ2-1, with D perhaps TRBD2 (5 bases). This CDR3 has 10 amino acids. Trimming left V 5 bases short and J 6 bases short, with 5 bases between. CDR1 is DFQATT and CDR2 is SNEGSKA in the germline V gene (reference sequence). DNA of the CDR3: TGCAGTGCTGGGAGCAATGAGCAGTTCTTC. This encodes CSAGSNEQFF.

V and J are TRBV13 and TRBJ1-1; the match to TRBD1 covers 8 bases. The CDR3 length is 14 residues. Germline CDR1 PRHDT, CDR2 FYEKMQ (reference sequence). The J segment lost 2 bases and the V segment lost 4 bases, leaving 3 bases of the junction unmatched. In nucleotides, the CDR3 is TGTGCCAGCAGCTATGGACAGGGAAACACTGAAGCTTTCTTT. It yields the protein CASSYGQGNTEAFF.

This sequence joins TRBV6-2 or TRBV6-3 and TRBJ1-4; the D is unclear. The CDR3 runs to 11 residues. Trimming took 6 bases from V and 11 from J, leaving 10 bases between them. Germline V gives CDR1 MNHEY, CDR2 SVGEGT. The DNA of the CDR3 is TGTGCCAGCAGCCTCAGCCATAAACTGTTTTTT. Translating it yields CASSLSHKLFF.

The genes are TRBV5-6 and TRBJ2-3; 15 bases agree with TRBD2. Unmatched junction bases numbered 7, after V lost 3 bases and J lost 2 bases. Germline values: CDR1 SGHDT, CDR2 YYEEEE. The CDR3 spans 18 residues. In DNA, the CDR3 is TGTGCCAGCAGCTCCTTCGGACTAGCGGGAGGGATCACAGATACGCAGTATTTT. It yields the protein CASSSFGLAGGITDTQYF.

This sequence joins TRBV7-8 and TRBJ1-2; D might be TRBD1 (6 bases). V dropped 5 bases and J dropped 7 bases, with 11 bases sitting between them. The CDR3 consists of 12 residues. Germline V gives CDR1 SGHVS, CDR2 FQNEAQ. CDR3 coding DNA: TGTGCCAGCAGCCTCAGGGGAAGTGGCTACACCTTC. Translating gives CASSLRGSGYTF.

The chain couples TRBV28 to TRBJ2-2; 10 nucleotides agree with TRBD1. The CDR3 has 16 residues. Germline loops: CDR1 MDHEN, CDR2 SYDVKM. J gave up 4 bases and V 7 bases, and 9 bases lay outside the gene matches. The CDR3 sequence: CASINPGQGITGELFF. For the CDR3, the DNA is TGTGCCAGCATCAACCCGGGACAGGGGATCACCGGGGAGCTGTTTTTT.

The J gene is TRBJ1-2, the V gene TRBV9, with TRBD1 as a possible D gene (5 bases). Per the germline V gene, CDR1 is SGDLS and CDR2 is YYNGEE. Trimming shortened V by 1 base and J by 1 base, and 14 bases separated the two germline ends. The CDR3 is 16 residues long. CDR3 in DNA: TGTGCCAGCAGCGTAAGTGAACAGGAGCATAACTATGGCTACACCTTC. Translating it yields CASSVSEQEHNYGYTF.

This clone has a single count. The V gene is TRBV28, the J gene TRBJ1-5; D gene uncertain. The CDR3 sequence is 16 residues long. The V and J ends lost 6 bases and 4 bases respectively, with 19 bases between them. The germline gives CDR1 MDHEN, CDR2 SYDVKM. In DNA form, the CDR3 reads TGTGCCAGCAGCCCCGGTCCTACCAAAAGAAATCAGCCCCAGCATTTT. This gives the protein CASSPGPTKRNQPQHF.

This clone was recorded only once. V gene TRBV6-1 combines with J gene TRBJ2-5; D is ambiguous. Germline V gene lookup returns CDR1 MNHNS and CDR2 SASEGT. The V end was cut by 2 bases, the J end by 5 bases, with 6 bases between. This CDR3 is built from 12 residues. The chain's CDR3 is CASSERSETQYF. DNA for the CDR3: TGTGCCAGCAGTGAAAGGAGCGAGACCCAGTACTTC.

This chain joins TRBV5-1 and TRBJ2-3; 8 nucleotides line up with TRBD2. Germline V gene lookup returns CDR1 SGHRS and CDR2 YFSETQ. This CDR3 has 15 residues. J was trimmed by 4 bases and V by 4 bases; bases with no gene match: 8. The CDR3 spells CASSPKGLDADTQYF. The CDR3 nucleotides are TGCGCCAGCAGCCCAAAGGGACTAGATGCAGATACGCAGTATTTT.

The V call is TRBV15, the J call TRBJ1-2; no firm D call. Germline CDR1 reads LNHNV; CDR2 reads YYDKDF (reference sequence). Trimming took 0 bases from V and 14 from J, leaving 13 bases between them. This CDR3 has 12 amino acids. The CDR3 DNA sequence: TGTGCCACCAGCAGAGAGGCCGGACCTAGGACCTTC. Translation gives CATSREAGPRTF.

The V gene is TRBV7-2, the J gene TRBJ2-7, with 10 bases matching TRBD2. Germline V gene data show CDR1 as SGHTA and CDR2 as FQGNSA. J lost 11 bases, V lost 2 bases, and 9 bases had no gene match. The CDR3 consists of 14 residues. DNA of the CDR3: TGTGCCAGCAGCTTATTACTAGCGGGATTTGAGAAGTACTTC. Amino acid sequence: CASSLLLAGFEKYF.

The chain is built from TRBV29-1 and TRBJ1-5; a weak D match, TRBD1 (6 bases). Germline V gives CDR1 SQVTM, CDR2 ANQGSEA. The CDR3 covers 13 residues. The V end was cut by 4 bases, the J end by 7 bases, with 14 bases between. In DNA form, the CDR3 reads TGCAGCGTTGGGGCCAATACAGGGCAGCCCCAGCATTTT. It codes for CSVGANTGQPQHF.

This clone was counted a single time. V is TRBV24-1 and J is TRBJ2-7; the match to TRBD1 covers 9 bases. The V gene's germline CDR1 is KGHDR and CDR2 SFDVKD. The CDR3 has 16 amino acids. The J segment lost 2 bases and the V segment lost 4 bases, leaving 8 bases of the junction unmatched. In DNA form, the CDR3 reads TGTGCCACCAGTGACCCTGGGACAGGGATCGCCTACGAGCAGTACTTC. Translation: CATSDPGTGIAYEQYF.